This TCR beta chain is from a study of cytomegalovirus exposure and HLA in healthy donors. General study results and limits: Among TCR beta chains, those listed as cytomegalovirus-associated numbered more than 150.

On this clone: Its antigen remains unknown.

This table comes from immunoSEQ multiplex PCR, and its TCRdb copy is limited to in-frame clones, with some not included. The data hold some 84,000 clones, with just over 90% observed a single time. V was pared by 0 bases and J by 6 bases, with 6 bases of the junction left unmatched. Germline CDR1 SGHRS, CDR2 YFSETQ. The CDR3 spans 15 residues. This clonotype was sampled from a man in his thirties or forties in good health and CMV-seronegative. The chain employs TRBV5-1 and TRBJ1-1; 9 nucleotides align to TRBD1. Sequenced input: PBMCs. The CDR3 sequence: CASSLEGQGRAEAFF. The CDR3 DNA is TGCGCCAGCAGCTTGGAGGGACAGGGTCGGGCTGAAGCTTTCTTT.